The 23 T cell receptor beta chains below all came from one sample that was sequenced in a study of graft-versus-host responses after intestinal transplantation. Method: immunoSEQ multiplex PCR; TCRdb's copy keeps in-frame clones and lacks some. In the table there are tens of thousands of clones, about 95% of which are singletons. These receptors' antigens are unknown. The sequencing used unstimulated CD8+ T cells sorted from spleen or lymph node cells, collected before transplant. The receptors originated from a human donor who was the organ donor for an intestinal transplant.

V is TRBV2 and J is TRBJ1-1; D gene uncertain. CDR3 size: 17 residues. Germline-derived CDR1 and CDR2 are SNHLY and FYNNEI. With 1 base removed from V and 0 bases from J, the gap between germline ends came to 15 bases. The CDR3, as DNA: TGTGCCAGCAGTGAAGTACGGTTTGGTAGTATGAACACTGAAGCTTTCTTT. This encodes CASSEVRFGSMNTEAFF.

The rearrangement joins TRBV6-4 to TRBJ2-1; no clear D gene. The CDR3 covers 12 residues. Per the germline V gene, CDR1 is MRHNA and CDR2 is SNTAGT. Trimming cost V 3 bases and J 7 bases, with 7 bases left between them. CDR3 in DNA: TGTGCCAGCAGTGATCGGTGGAATGAGCAGTTCTTC. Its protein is CASSDRWNEQFF.

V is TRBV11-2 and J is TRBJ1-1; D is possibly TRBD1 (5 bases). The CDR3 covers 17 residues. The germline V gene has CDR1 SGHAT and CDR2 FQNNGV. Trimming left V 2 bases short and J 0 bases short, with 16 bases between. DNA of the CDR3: TGTGCCAGCAGCTTAATCTTAGCAGGGACCCTGAACACTGAAGCTTTCTTT. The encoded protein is CASSLILAGTLNTEAFF. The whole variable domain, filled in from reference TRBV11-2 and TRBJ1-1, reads EAGVAQSPRYKIIEKRQSVAFWCNPISGHATLYWYQQILGQGPKLLIQFQNNGVVDDSQLPKDRFSAERLKGVDSTLKIQPAKLEDSAVYLCASSLILAGTLNTEAFFGQGTRLTVV.

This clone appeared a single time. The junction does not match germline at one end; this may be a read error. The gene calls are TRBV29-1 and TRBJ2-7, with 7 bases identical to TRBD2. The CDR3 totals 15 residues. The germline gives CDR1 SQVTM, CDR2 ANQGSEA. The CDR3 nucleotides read TGCAGCGTTCAAACGGGGAGCGGGGCCTCCCACGAGCAGTACTTC. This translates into CSVQTGSGASHEQYF.

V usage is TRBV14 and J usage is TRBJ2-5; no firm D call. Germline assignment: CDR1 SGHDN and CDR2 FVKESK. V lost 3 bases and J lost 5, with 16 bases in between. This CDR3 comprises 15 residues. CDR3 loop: CASSHDWDAPETQYF. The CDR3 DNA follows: TGTGCCAGCAGCCACGACTGGGATGCCCCCGAGACCCAGTACTTC.

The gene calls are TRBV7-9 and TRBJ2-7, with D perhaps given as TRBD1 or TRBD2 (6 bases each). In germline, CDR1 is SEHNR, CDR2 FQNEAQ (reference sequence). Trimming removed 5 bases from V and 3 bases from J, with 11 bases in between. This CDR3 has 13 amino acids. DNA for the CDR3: TGTGCCAGCAGCCCGGAGGGGGGCTACGAGCAGTACTTC. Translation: CASSPEGGYEQYF.

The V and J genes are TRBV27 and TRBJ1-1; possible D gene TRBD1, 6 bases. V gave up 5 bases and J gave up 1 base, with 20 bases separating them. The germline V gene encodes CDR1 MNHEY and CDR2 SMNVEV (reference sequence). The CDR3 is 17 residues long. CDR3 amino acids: CASSPPSWGGPNTEAFF. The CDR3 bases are TGTGCCAGCAGTCCACCATCTTGGGGGGGCCCGAACACTGAAGCTTTCTTT.

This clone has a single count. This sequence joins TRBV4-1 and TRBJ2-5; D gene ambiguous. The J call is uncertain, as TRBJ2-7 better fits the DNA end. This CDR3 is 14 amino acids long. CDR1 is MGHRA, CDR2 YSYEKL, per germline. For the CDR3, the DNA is TGCGCCAGCAGCCAAGTGGGCAGCCCCTACGAGCAGTACTTC. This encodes CASSQVGSPYEQYF.

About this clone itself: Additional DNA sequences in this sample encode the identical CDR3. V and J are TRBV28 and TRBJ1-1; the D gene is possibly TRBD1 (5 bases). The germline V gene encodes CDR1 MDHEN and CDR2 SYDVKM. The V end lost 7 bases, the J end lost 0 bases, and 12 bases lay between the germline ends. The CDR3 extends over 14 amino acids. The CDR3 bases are TGTGCCAGCAAACCACGGGGGTTGAACACTGAAGCTTTCTTT. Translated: CASKPRGLNTEAFF.

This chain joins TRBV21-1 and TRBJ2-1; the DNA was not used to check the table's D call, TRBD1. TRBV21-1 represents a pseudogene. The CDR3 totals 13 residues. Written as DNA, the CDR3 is TGTGCCAGCAGCAAAGCGCTCCGCACAAGGGGATTCTTC. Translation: CASSKALRTRGFF.

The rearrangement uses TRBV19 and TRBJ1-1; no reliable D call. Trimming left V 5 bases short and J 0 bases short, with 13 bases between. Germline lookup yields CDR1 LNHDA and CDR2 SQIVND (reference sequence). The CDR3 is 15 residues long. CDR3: CASSRLLGMNTEAFF. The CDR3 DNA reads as TGTGCCAGTAGTCGCCTCCTAGGCATGAACACTGAAGCTTTCTTT.

The CDR3 protein is CASSNRKNYGYTF. CDR3 DNA sequence: TGTGCCAGCAGCAACAGGAAAAACTATGGCTACACCTTC. This sequence joins TRBV11-3 and TRBJ1-2; possible D gene TRBD1, 5 bases. CDR1 SGHNT and CDR2 YENEEA come from the germline V gene. V lost 5 bases and J 2 bases, leaving 9 bases between the germline ends. This CDR3 comprises 13 residues.

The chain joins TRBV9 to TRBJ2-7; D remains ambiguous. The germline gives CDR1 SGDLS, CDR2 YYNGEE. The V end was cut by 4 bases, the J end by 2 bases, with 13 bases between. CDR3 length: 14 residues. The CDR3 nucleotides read TGTGCCAGCAGCCTCGAGTCCGGACCCTACGAGCAGTACTTC. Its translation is CASSLESGPYEQYF.

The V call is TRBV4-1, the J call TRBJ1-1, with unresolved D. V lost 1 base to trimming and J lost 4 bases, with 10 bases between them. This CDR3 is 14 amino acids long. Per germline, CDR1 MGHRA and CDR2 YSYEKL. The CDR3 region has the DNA TGCGCCAGCAGCCAAGCGGACCTTAGCACTGAAGCTTTCTTT. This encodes CASSQADLSTEAFF.

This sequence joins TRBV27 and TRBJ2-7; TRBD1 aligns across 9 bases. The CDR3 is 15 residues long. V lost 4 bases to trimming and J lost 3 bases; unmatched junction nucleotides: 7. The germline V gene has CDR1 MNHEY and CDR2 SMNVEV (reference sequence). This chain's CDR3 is CASSSAGQGFYEQYF. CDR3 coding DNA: TGTGCCAGCAGTTCGGCCGGACAGGGGTTCTACGAGCAGTACTTC.

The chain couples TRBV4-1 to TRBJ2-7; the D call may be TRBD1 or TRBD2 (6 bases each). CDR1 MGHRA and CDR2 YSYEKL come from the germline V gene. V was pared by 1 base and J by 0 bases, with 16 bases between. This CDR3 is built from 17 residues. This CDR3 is CASSQASGAGLSYEQYF. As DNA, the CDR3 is TGCGCCAGCAGCCAAGCCTCGGGGGCAGGTCTCTCCTACGAGCAGTACTTC.

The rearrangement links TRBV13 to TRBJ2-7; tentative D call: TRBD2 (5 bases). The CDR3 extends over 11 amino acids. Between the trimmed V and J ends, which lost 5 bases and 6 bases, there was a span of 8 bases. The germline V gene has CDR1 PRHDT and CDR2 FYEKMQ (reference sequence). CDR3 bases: TGTGCCAGCAGCCGGGGTCGCGAGCAGTACTTC. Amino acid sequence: CASSRGREQYF.

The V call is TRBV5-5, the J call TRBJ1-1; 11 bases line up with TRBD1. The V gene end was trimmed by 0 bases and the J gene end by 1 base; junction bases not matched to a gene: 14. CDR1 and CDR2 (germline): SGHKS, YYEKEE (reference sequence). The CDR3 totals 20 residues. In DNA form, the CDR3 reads TGTGCCAGCAGCTTGGTGCCGTCCGGGACAGGGGGGTTGAAGAACACTGAAGCTTTCTTT. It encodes CASSLVPSGTGGLKNTEAFF.

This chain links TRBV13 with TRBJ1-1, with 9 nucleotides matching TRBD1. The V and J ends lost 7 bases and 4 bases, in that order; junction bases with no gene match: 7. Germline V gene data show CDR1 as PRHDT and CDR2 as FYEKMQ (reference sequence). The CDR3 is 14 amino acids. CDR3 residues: CASTETDRGTEAFF. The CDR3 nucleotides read TGTGCCAGCACCGAGACGGACAGGGGCACTGAAGCTTTCTTT. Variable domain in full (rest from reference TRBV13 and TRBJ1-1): AAGVIQSPRHLIKEKRETATLKCYPIPRHDTVYWYQQGPGQDPQFLISFYEKMQSDKGSIPDRFSAQQFSDYHSELNMSSLELGDSALYFCASTETDRGTEAFFGQGTRLTVV.

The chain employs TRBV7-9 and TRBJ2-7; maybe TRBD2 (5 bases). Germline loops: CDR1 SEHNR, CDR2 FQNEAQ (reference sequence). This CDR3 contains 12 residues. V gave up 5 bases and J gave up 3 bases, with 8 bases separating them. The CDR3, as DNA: TGTGCCAGCAGCCGGGATGACTACGAGCAGTACTTC. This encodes CASSRDDYEQYF.

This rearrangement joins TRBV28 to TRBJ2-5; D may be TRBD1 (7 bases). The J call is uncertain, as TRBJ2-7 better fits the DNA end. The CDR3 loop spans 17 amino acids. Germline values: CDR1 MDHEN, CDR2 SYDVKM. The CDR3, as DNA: TGTGCCAGCAGTTCACCCCTTGACAGGGAGGCACCCTACGAGCAGTACTTC. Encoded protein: CASSSPLDREAPYEQYF.

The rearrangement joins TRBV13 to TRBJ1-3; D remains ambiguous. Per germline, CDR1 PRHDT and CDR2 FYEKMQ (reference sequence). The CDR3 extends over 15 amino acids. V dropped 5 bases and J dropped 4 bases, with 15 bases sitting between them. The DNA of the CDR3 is TGTGCCAGCAGCCCCTCACCAAGCAGGGGAAACACCATATATTTT. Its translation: CASSPSPSRGNTIYF.

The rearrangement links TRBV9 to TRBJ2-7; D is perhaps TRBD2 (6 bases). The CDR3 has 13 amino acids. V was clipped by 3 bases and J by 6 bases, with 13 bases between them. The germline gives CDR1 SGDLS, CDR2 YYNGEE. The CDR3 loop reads CASSGRGAGEQYF. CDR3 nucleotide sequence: TGTGCCAGCAGCGGGAGGGGCGCGGGCGAGCAGTACTTC.